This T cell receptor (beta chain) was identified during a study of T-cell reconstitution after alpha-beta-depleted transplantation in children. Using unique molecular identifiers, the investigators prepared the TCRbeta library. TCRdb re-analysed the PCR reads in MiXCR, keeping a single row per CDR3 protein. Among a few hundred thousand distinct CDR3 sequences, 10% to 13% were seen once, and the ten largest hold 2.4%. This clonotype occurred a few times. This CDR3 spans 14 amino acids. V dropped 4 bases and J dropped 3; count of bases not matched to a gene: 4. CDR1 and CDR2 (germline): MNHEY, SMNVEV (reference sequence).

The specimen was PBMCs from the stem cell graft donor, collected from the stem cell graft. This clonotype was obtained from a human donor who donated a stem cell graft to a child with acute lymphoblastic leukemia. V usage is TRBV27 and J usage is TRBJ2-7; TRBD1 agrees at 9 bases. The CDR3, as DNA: TGTGCCAGCAGTTCCGGGACAGGGCACTACGAGCAGTACTTC. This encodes CASSSGTGHYEQYF.